This T cell receptor beta chain was identified in a study of T cell repertoires in cytomegalovirus infection. The wider study: Well-studied HLA-B-restricted CMV epitopes were used in the study alongside recently identified HLA-C-restricted ones. Indicated by public TCR beta signatures were CMV infection and matching HLA type. The study's findings and limits: Predominance within the ex vivo response was attributable to HLA-C-restricted CMV-specific TCR beta clonotypes.

Each CDR3 protein gets one entry after TCRdb re-called the reads with MiXCR. Of hundreds of thousands of distinct CDR3 sequences listed, about a third were seen once; the top ten hold under 15%. In germline, CDR1 is SNHLY, CDR2 FYNNEI. There are 14 residues in the CDR3. V was shortened by 2 bases and J by 4 bases, with 10 bases between the two germline ends. Details on this clonotype: What it recognizes is unknown.

The source of this sequence is a human donor in good health (CMV status not recorded). Some clones in this sample may be carry-over from other donors' samples. The chain recombines TRBV2 with TRBJ2-3; D gene unclear. This specimen was cultured CD8+ T cells from PBMCs, taken from culture after CMV antigen stimulation. This chain's CDR3 is CASSERWTPDTQYF. DNA of the CDR3: TGTGCCAGCAGTGAAAGGTGGACCCCAGATACGCAGTATTTT.